A single sample gave rise to the 3 T cell receptor beta chains below, sequenced in a study of T cell repertoires in cytomegalovirus infection. TCRdb fed the reads into MiXCR, producing one record per CDR3 protein. The data show 250,000 to 350,000 distinct CDR3 sequences, with about 25% seen just once and more than 11% held by the top ten. The sample taken for sequencing was PBMCs. These receptors all come from a human donor in good health (CMV status not recorded). Some clones in this sample may be carry-over from other donors' samples.

This clonotype has ten or more counts. V and J are TRBV7-2 and TRBJ1-2, with D possibly TRBD1 on 6 matching bases. This CDR3 is built from 15 residues. Trimming removed 0 bases at V and 6 bases at J, with 14 bases between. The germline V gene encodes CDR1 SGHTA and CDR2 FQGNSA. For the CDR3, the DNA is TGTGCCAGCAGCTTAGCGGGACACCTCCCCGATGGCTACACCTTC. It is translated as CASSLAGHLPDGYTF.

This clonotype has just a few counts. The chain joins TRBV7-8 to TRBJ1-1, with 7 nucleotides matching TRBD1. CDR1 is SGHVS, CDR2 FQNEAQ, per germline. The CDR3 is 13 residues long. Trimming at V came to 5 bases and at J to 8 bases, leaving 8 bases not matched to a gene. The CDR3 loop reads CASSETRDSEAFF. DNA of the CDR3: TGTGCCAGCAGCGAAACGAGGGACAGCGAAGCTTTCTTT. The whole variable domain, remainder taken from reference TRBV7-8 and TRBJ1-1, is GAGVSQSPRYKVAKRGQDVALRCDPISGHVSLFWYQQALGQGPEFLTYFQNEAQLDKSGLPSDRFFAERPEGSVSTLKIQRTQQEDSAVYLCASSETRDSEAFFGQGTRLTVV.

Ten or more counts support this clonotype. In nucleotides, the CDR3 is TGTGCCAGCAGCTTAACCATAGCCAAAAACATTCAGTACTTC. It encodes CASSLTIAKNIQYF. J is TRBJ2-4 and V is TRBV7-2; D not resolved. CDR3 size: 14 residues. The V end was cut by 2 bases, the J end by 0 bases, with 5 bases between. Per the germline V gene, CDR1 is SGHTA and CDR2 is FQGNSA. Supplemented by reference TRBV7-2 and TRBJ2-4, the full variable domain reads GAGVSQSPSNKVTEKGKDVELRCDPISGHTALYWYRQSLGQGLEFLIYFQGNSAPDKSGLPSDRFSAERTGGSVSTLTIQRTQQEDSAVYLCASSLTIAKNIQYFGAGTRLSVL.